The 25 T cell receptor beta chains in this list originate from one sample, sequenced in a study of blood T cells in healthy people across ages. With a J-beta primer mix and a sample-barcoded 5' primer, a second PCR ran roughly 7 to 11 cycles. Each CDR3 protein gets one entry after TCRdb re-called the 5' RACE reads with MiXCR. The sample contains about 970,000 distinct CDR3 sequences, approximately 50% of which appear only once. The sequencing sample was made of blood. Receptors were obtained from a woman in her sixties in good health.

In this sample, this clonotype turned up once. A single base separates this from a much larger clone, so it may be a read error. This chain joins TRBV28 and TRBJ2-5; tentative D call: TRBD1 (5 bases). CDR1 and CDR2 from the germline V gene are MDHEN and SYDVKM. The length of the CDR3 is 12 residues. Trimming removed 5 bases at V and 11 bases at J, with 15 bases between. Here the CDR3 DNA reads TGTGCCAGCAGTGAGACAGCTAATGAGCAGTACTTC. Protein product: CASSETANEQYF.

This clonotype appeared a single time. This chain uses TRBV7-2 with TRBJ2-1, with 9 positions matching TRBD2. Germline V gene sequence: CDR1 SGHTA, CDR2 FQGNSA. The CDR3 is made up of 19 amino acids. J gave up 4 bases and V 5 bases, and 18 bases lay outside the gene matches. For the CDR3, the DNA is TGTGCCAGCAGCCGAAGTACTACTCGGCGGGAGGGCCTTTACAATGAGCAGTTCTTC. The encoded protein is CASSRSTTRREGLYNEQFF.

This clonotype has more than one count but fewer than ten. This sequence joins TRBV5-1 and TRBJ2-2; tentative D call: TRBD1 (5 bases). The CDR3 extends over 14 amino acids. The ends were cut back, 7 bases at V and 5 bases at J, with 15 bases in the middle. CDR1 is SGHRS, CDR2 YFSETQ, per germline. In DNA, the CDR3 is TGCGCCAGCTCCCGAGTTGCAGGGACCGGGGAGCTGTTTTTT. Encoded protein: CASSRVAGTGELFF.

V is TRBV6-2 or TRBV6-3 and J is TRBJ2-3; D unresolved. This CDR3 is 13 amino acids long. CDR1 is MNHEY and CDR2 is SVGEGT in the germline V gene. V lost 0 bases and J 4 bases, leaving 5 bases between the germline ends. The CDR3 spells CASSYSIADTQYF. CDR3 DNA sequence: TGTGCCAGCAGTTACTCGATCGCAGATACGCAGTATTTT.

This clonotype has a handful of counts. V gene TRBV21-1 combines with J gene TRBJ2-1; TRBD1 was called by the table and not checked on the DNA. TRBV21-1 is marked as a pseudogene. The CDR3 has 14 residues. This CDR3 is CASSNLGQGHEQFF. The CDR3 DNA reads as TGTGCCAGCAGCAATCTGGGACAGGGCCATGAGCAGTTCTTC.

This clonotype was observed a few times. This sequence joins TRBV20-1 and TRBJ2-1; 7 positions agree with TRBD2. Germline V gives CDR1 DFQATT, CDR2 SNEGSKA (reference sequence). Trimming at V came to 3 bases and at J to 2 bases, leaving 4 bases not matched to a gene. The CDR3 consists of 14 residues. CDR3 nucleotides: TGCAGTGCTAGCGAGACTAGCCCCTACAATGAGCAGTTCTTC. Protein sequence: CSASETSPYNEQFF.

The J gene is TRBJ2-1, the V gene TRBV5-1, with D perhaps matching TRBD1 (5 bases). Germline CDR1 is SGHRS and CDR2 is YFSETQ. The ends were cut back, 4 bases at V and 5 bases at J, with 10 bases in the middle. CDR3 length equals 13 residues. The DNA of the CDR3 is TGCGCCAGCAGCCAGACAGCAAACAATGAGCAGTTCTTC. It yields the protein CASSQTANNEQFF.

V usage is TRBV20-1 and J usage is TRBJ2-1, with D tentatively TRBD2 (6 bases). This CDR3 is 14 amino acids long. Trimming took 1 base from V and 3 from J, leaving 10 bases between them. Germline V gene sequence: CDR1 DFQATT, CDR2 SNEGSKA (reference sequence). CDR3 loop: CSARGDFYYNEQFF. DNA of the CDR3: TGCAGTGCTAGAGGGGACTTCTACTACAATGAGCAGTTCTTC.

This clonotype came up a few times. This chain joins TRBV14 and TRBJ1-4; D possibly corresponds to TRBD1 (5 bases). The V gene's germline CDR1 is SGHDN and CDR2 FVKESK. This CDR3 region has 17 residues. The ends were cut back, 0 bases at V and 1 base at J, with 12 bases in the middle. CDR3 residues: CASSQDLGQLTNEKLFF. CDR3 nucleotide sequence: TGTGCCAGCAGCCAAGACTTGGGGCAGTTAACTAATGAAAAACTGTTTTTT. The full variable domain, rest sourced from reference TRBV14 and TRBJ1-4, is EAGVTQFPSHSVIEKGQTVTLRCDPISGHDNLYWYRRVMGKEIKFLLHFVKESKQDESGMPNNRFLAERTGGTYSTLKVQPAELEDSGVYFCASSQDLGQLTNEKLFFGSGTQLSVL.

This clonotype has a count of ten or more. The chain recombines TRBV3-1 with TRBJ2-7; 11 positions match TRBD2. This CDR3 has 15 residues. Germline V CDR1 and CDR2: LGHDT, YNNKEL (reference sequence). Trimming cost V 1 base and J 4 bases; bases outside gene matches: 3. CDR3 in DNA: TGTGCCAGCAGCCAAGGACTAGCGGGAACTTACGAGCAGTACTTC. It codes for CASSQGLAGTYEQYF.

This clonotype was seen only a few times. The chain joins TRBV7-2 to TRBJ2-7; 7 bases fit TRBD2. The length of the CDR3 is 14 residues. With 3 bases clipped from V and 7 bases from J, the junction kept 9 bases outside the gene matches. CDR1 SGHTA and CDR2 FQGNSA come from the germline V gene. This CDR3 is CASSLARESAEQYF. CDR3 nucleotides: TGTGCCAGCAGCTTGGCGCGGGAGTCGGCTGAGCAGTACTTC. The full variable domain, completed using reference TRBV7-2 and TRBJ2-7, is GAGVSQSPSNKVTEKGKDVELRCDPISGHTALYWYRQSLGQGLEFLIYFQGNSAPDKSGLPSDRFSAERTGGSVSTLTIQRTQQEDSAVYLCASSLARESAEQYFGPGTRLTVT.

V and J are TRBV6-6 and TRBJ2-7, with D tentatively TRBD1 (5 bases). Germline CDR1 reads MNHNY; CDR2 reads SVGAGI (reference sequence). This CDR3 spans 15 amino acids. The V gene lost 6 bases and the J gene lost 5 bases, with 20 bases spanning the gap. The CDR3 is CASSDKLRGSHEQYF. Here the CDR3 DNA reads TGTGCCAGCAGCGATAAGCTAAGGGGATCCCACGAGCAGTACTTC.

V usage is TRBV9 and J usage is TRBJ2-3; 11 bases are shared with TRBD1. The CDR3 contains 16 residues. Germline V gene sequence: CDR1 SGDLS, CDR2 YYNGEE. With V trimmed by 4 bases and J by 1 base, 5 bases remained unmatched. CDR3 nucleotide sequence: TGTGCCAGCAGCCCGGCGGGACAGGGGGGCACAGATACGCAGTATTTT. Protein sequence: CASSPAGQGGTDTQYF.

The chain is built from TRBV20-1 and TRBJ2-1; 7 nucleotides align to TRBD2. The tail of the sequence fits TRBJ2-7 better, so the J call may be wrong. CDR3 length: 15 amino acids. CDR1 DFQATT and CDR2 SNEGSKA come from the germline V gene (reference sequence). The CDR3 DNA is TGCAGTGCTAGAGATGGGAGGGCCTCAGCGAATGAGCAGTACTTC. It is translated as CSARDGRASANEQYF.

The chain is built from TRBV3-1 and TRBJ2-1; tentatively, D is TRBD2 (5 bases). V lost 5 bases, J lost 0 bases, and 8 bases lay in between. CDR3 length: 14 amino acids. Germline V CDR1 and CDR2: LGHDT, YNNKEL (reference sequence). CDR3 region: CASSTRDSYNEQFF. The DNA for the CDR3 is TGTGCCAGCAGCACTCGGGACTCCTACAATGAGCAGTTCTTC.

This clonotype was counted once. The V and J genes are TRBV27 and TRBJ2-1, with 9 positions matching TRBD2. The V segment lost 5 bases and the J segment 8 bases; nucleotides outside the gene matches: 10. Per germline, CDR1 MNHEY and CDR2 SMNVEV (reference sequence). CDR3 length: 15 residues. This chain's CDR3 is CASSAGTSSLHEQFF. In DNA, the CDR3 is TGTGCCAGCAGTGCCGGGACTAGCAGTCTCCATGAGCAGTTCTTC.

The chain is built from TRBV27 and TRBJ2-2; D is unresolved. Germline CDR1 reads MNHEY; CDR2 reads SMNVEV (reference sequence). V gave up 0 bases and J gave up 2 bases, with 13 bases separating them. The CDR3 sequence is 17 residues long. CDR3 in amino acids: CASSLSWGWFNTGELFF. The CDR3 DNA reads TGTGCCAGCAGTTTATCGTGGGGTTGGTTTAACACCGGGGAGCTGTTTTTT.

This clonotype was seen once. This could be a read error, since a much larger clone is one nucleotide away. The chain's CDR3 is CTSSPPTPGLAAYNEQFF. The CDR3, as DNA: TGTACCAGCAGCCCGCCAACCCCCGGACTAGCGGCGTACAATGAGCAGTTCTTC. The chain uses TRBV16 and TRBJ2-1; TRBD2 matches at 10 bases. CDR1 and CDR2 from the germline V gene are KGHSY and FQNENV. The CDR3 has 18 amino acids.

V and J are TRBV5-6 and TRBJ1-6; possible D gene TRBD1, 5 bases. Germline V lookup: CDR1 SGHDT, CDR2 YYEEEE. The CDR3 sequence is 14 residues long. V was shortened by 1 base and J by 5 bases, with 7 bases between the two germline ends. CDR3 loop: CASSLPGHNSPLHF. As DNA, the CDR3 is TGTGCCAGCAGCTTGCCAGGGCATAATTCACCCCTCCACTTT.

The chain combines TRBV12-3 or TRBV12-4 with TRBJ2-3; 9 nucleotides line up with TRBD1. After removal of 5 bases from V and 3 bases from J, the junction contained 9 bases not matched to a gene. This CDR3 is 16 amino acids long. The CDR3 region is CASSGTGQGRTDTQYF. The CDR3, as DNA: TGTGCCAGCAGTGGAACGGGACAGGGTAGGACAGATACGCAGTATTTT.

V gene TRBV6-1 combines with J gene TRBJ2-5, with unresolved D. Per the germline V gene, CDR1 is MNHNS and CDR2 is SASEGT. CDR3 length: 13 amino acids. Trimming cost V 0 bases and J 7 bases, with 9 bases left between them. The DNA for the CDR3 is TGTGCCAGCAGTGAAGCGCCAGGTTGGACCCAGTACTTC. Protein product: CASSEAPGWTQYF.

This clonotype has just a few counts. The chain joins TRBV20-1 to TRBJ2-7, with no clear D. V was pared by 3 bases and J by 2 bases, with 17 bases between. The CDR3 has 15 amino acids. The V gene's germline CDR1 is DFQATT and CDR2 SNEGSKA (reference sequence). In nucleotides, the CDR3 is TGCAGTGCTAGCGAGGAGTTTCTCAATCCCTACGAGCAGTACTTC. This codes for CSASEEFLNPYEQYF.

This rearrangement joins TRBV28 to TRBJ1-2, with TRBD1 identical over 9 bases. Germline V gene data show CDR1 as MDHEN and CDR2 as SYDVKM. The CDR3 totals 16 residues. Unmatched junction bases numbered 8, after V lost 6 bases and J lost 0 bases. The CDR3 loop reads CASRVPDRGANYGYTF. The CDR3 region has the DNA TGTGCCAGCAGGGTACCGGACAGGGGAGCTAACTATGGCTACACCTTC.

This chain connects TRBV6-1 to TRBJ1-5; D is uncertain. Germline loops: CDR1 MNHNS, CDR2 SASEGT. Trimming took off 1 base at V and 4 bases at J, with 8 bases between the two ends. This CDR3 is built from 14 residues. In nucleotides, the CDR3 is TGTGCCAGCAGTGAAGTTCCAGCTAATCAGCCCCAGCATTTT. Translating gives CASSEVPANQPQHF.

Regarding this clonotype: This may come from a read error, since a much larger clone is one base off. V usage is TRBV28 and J usage is TRBJ1-1, with unresolved D. With 7 bases removed from V and 1 base from J, the gap between germline ends came to 4 bases. The length of the CDR3 is 11 residues. Germline assignment: CDR1 MDHEN and CDR2 SYDVKM. Here the CDR3 reads CASTSNTEAFF. CDR3 in DNA: TGTGCCAGCACCTCGAACACTGAAGCTTTCTTT.